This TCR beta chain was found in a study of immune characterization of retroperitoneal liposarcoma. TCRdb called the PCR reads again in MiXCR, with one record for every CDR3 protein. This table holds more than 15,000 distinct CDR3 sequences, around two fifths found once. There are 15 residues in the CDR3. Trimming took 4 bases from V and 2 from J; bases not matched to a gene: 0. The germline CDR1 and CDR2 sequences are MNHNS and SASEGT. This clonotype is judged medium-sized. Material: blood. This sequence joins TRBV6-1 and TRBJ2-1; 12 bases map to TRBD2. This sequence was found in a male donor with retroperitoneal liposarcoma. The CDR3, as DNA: TGTGCCAGCAGTGGACTAGCGGGAGCCTACAATGAGCAGTTCTTC. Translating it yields CASSGLAGAYNEQFF.